What follows describes a single T cell receptor beta chain. What it binds is not known. Sequencing of TCR beta was undertaken in CD8+ and CD4+ T cells derived from blood. Random hexamers primed reverse transcription of about 0.5 to 1 ug RNA. TCRdb processed the immunoSEQ multiplex PCR reads anew with MiXCR; each CDR3 protein has one entry. The sample yields 140,000 or so distinct CDR3 sequences, approximately 96% seen once. The data derive from a study of CD8 T cells in Susac syndrome. Broader study findings: Acknowledgment was made by the study that its TCR sequencing and HLA analysis involved a relatively small number of individuals.

V gave up 3 bases and J gave up 4 bases, with 9 bases separating them. This CDR3 comprises 13 residues. The germline V gene encodes CDR1 SGDLS and CDR2 YYNGEE. The TCR comes from a human donor with multiple sclerosis. The specimen was CD4+ T cells from PBMCs. V and J are TRBV9 and TRBJ2-3; D gene unclear. The CDR3 sequence is CASSAPAADTQYF. As DNA, the CDR3 is TGTGCCAGCAGCGCTCCTGCGGCAGATACGCAGTATTTT.